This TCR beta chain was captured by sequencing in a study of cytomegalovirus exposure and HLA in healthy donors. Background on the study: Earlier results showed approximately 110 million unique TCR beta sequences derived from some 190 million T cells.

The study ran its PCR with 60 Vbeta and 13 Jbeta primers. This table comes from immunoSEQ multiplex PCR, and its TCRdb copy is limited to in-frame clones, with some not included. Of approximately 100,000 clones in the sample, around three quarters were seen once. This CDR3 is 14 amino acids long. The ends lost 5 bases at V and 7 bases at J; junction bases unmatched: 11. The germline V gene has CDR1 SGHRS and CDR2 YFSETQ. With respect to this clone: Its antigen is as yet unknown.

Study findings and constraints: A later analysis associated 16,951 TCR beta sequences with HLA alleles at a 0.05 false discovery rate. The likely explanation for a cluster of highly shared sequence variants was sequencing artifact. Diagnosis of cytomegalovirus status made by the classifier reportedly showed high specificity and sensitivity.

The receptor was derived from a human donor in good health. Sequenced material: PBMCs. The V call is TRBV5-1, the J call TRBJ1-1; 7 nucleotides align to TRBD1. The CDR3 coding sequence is TGCGCCAGCAGTACGACAGGGAAGGCACGTGAAGCTTTCTTT. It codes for CASSTTGKAREAFF. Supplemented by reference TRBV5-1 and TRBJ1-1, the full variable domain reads KAGVTQTPRYLIKTRGQQVTLSCSPISGHRSVSWYQQTPGQGLQFLFEYFSETQRNKGNFPGRFSGRQFSNSRSEMNVSTLELGDSALYLCASSTTGKAREAFFGQGTRLTVV.